This T cell receptor beta chain was obtained from a study of Graves' ophthalmopathy and Graves' hyperthyroidism. The germline CDR1 and CDR2 sequences are MNHEY and SVGAGI. Trimming pared 5 bases from V and 8 bases from J, leaving 12 bases between. This CDR3 is 13 amino acids long. Excluded were patients with other autoimmune diseases, uncontrolled infections, pregnancy or lactation. Using RNA transcripts, the TCR beta CDR3 regions were amplified. Second-round multiplex PCR came after first-round RT-PCR with HTBI primers. TCRdb re-derived calls from the multiplex PCR reads in MiXCR, one entry per CDR3 protein. The data show hundreds of thousands of distinct CDR3 sequences, with 22% seen just once and roughly 6.9% held by the top ten.

The rearrangement uses TRBV6-5 and TRBJ2-2; no firm D call. This clonotype was obtained from a young woman with stable Graves' hyperthyroidism. Some clones in this sample may be carry-over from other donors' samples. The specimen was peripheral blood. The CDR3 is CASSNPTWGELFF. CDR3 bases: TGTGCCAGCAGTAACCCGACTTGGGGGGAGCTGTTTTTT.